The 17 T cell receptor beta chains below come from one sample, sequenced in a study of blood T cell repertoires in COVID-19. Sequenced by immunoSEQ multiplex PCR; TCRdb stores in-frame clones only, minus some. The table lists some 140,000 clones, roughly 80% of them singletons. Specimen: peripheral blood. These receptors originate from a man aged 55 to 70 who had recovered from COVID-19.

This clone was detected once. This sequence joins TRBV5-1 and TRBJ1-3; a possible D gene is TRBD1 (6 bases). The CDR3 runs to 15 residues. Deletions cut 6 bases from V and 2 bases from J, with 15 bases between. The germline V gene encodes CDR1 SGHRS and CDR2 YFSETQ. CDR3 coding DNA: TGCGCCAGCACCGAAACAGGGATCACTGGAAACACCATATATTTT. Its protein product is CASTETGITGNTIYF.

The rearrangement links TRBV6-6 to TRBJ1-1; D call uncertain. Germline loops: CDR1 MNHNY, CDR2 SVGAGI (reference sequence). This CDR3 spans 11 amino acids. The germline V and J ends were trimmed by 5 bases and 10 bases, with 11 bases remaining between them. Here the CDR3 reads CASSTDLGAFF. The CDR3 DNA sequence: TGTGCCAGCAGTACAGACCTTGGAGCTTTCTTT.

The genes are TRBV6-5 and TRBJ1-2; maybe TRBD1 (5 bases). The germline gives CDR1 MNHEY, CDR2 SVGAGI. V lost 11 bases and J 6 bases, leaving 13 bases between the germline ends. This CDR3 has 11 residues. The CDR3 DNA reads TGTGCCTTCGCCGGGGGTGATGGCTACACCTTC. This gives the protein CAFAGGDGYTF.

The chain couples TRBV3-1 (or the pseudogene TRBV3-2) to TRBJ2-1; TRBD2 matches at 12 bases. The CDR3 runs to 17 residues. Germline V gene sequence: CDR1 LGHDT, CDR2 YNNKEL (reference sequence). Germline trimming cut 4 bases from V and 2 bases from J; bases unmatched to any gene: 6. The CDR3 protein is CASSPDLAGGAYNEQFF. DNA for the CDR3: TGTGCCAGCAGCCCAGACCTAGCGGGAGGGGCCTACAATGAGCAGTTCTTC.

The V and J genes are TRBV30 and TRBJ2-7; D is perhaps TRBD2 (7 bases). The germline V gene encodes CDR1 GTSNPN and CDR2 SVGIG (reference sequence). This CDR3 comprises 13 residues. With 4 bases removed from V and 3 bases from J, the gap between germline ends came to 13 bases. The CDR3 sequence: CAWTGAGVYEQYF. CDR3 nucleotides: TGTGCCTGGACAGGGGCGGGAGTCTACGAGCAGTACTTC.

Comments on this clone: At one end, the junction sequence differs from germline, possibly due to a read error. This chain connects TRBV7-3 to TRBJ1-6; tentatively, D is TRBD1 (5 bases). CDR3 length: 13 amino acids. Per germline, CDR1 SGHTA and CDR2 FQGTGA. CDR3 protein: CASRLRTNSPLHF. The CDR3 DNA follows: TGTGCCAGCAGATTAAGGACAAATTCACCCCTCCACTTT.

There are a few counts of this clone. The chain recombines TRBV10-3 with TRBJ1-2; D gene ambiguous. The V gene lost 5 bases and the J gene lost 7 bases, with 8 bases spanning the gap. From germline, CDR1 is ENHRY and CDR2 SYGVKD. The CDR3 is made up of 11 amino acids. This chain's CDR3 is CAISPSAGYTF. For the CDR3, the DNA is TGTGCCATCAGTCCCAGTGCTGGCTACACCTTC.

This chain joins TRBV4-2 and TRBJ2-1; perhaps TRBD2 as D (5 bases). The CDR3 contains 16 residues. V shed 0 bases and J shed 5 bases, with 14 bases lying between them. Germline values: CDR1 LGHNA, CDR2 YNFKEQ. The CDR3 nucleotides are TGTGCCAGCAGCCAAGAGACTACCCGTTGGCACAATGAGCAGTTCTTC. As protein: CASSQETTRWHNEQFF.

The J gene is TRBJ2-3, the V gene TRBV9; D unclear. The CDR3 is made up of 14 amino acids. Trimming pared 0 bases from V and 5 bases from J, leaving 10 bases between. The germline V gene has CDR1 SGDLS and CDR2 YYNGEE. The CDR3 reads CASSVDPFGDTQYF. CDR3 coding DNA: TGTGCCAGCAGCGTAGATCCTTTCGGAGATACGCAGTATTTT. Full variable domain (rest looked up from reference TRBV9 and TRBJ2-3): DSGVTQTPKHLITATGQRVTLRCSPRSGDLSVYWYQQSLDQGLQFLIQYYNGEERAKGNILERFSAQQFPDLHSELNLSSLELGDSALYFCASSVDPFGDTQYFGPGTRLTVL.

The chain has TRBV28 and TRBJ2-7, with a possible D match to TRBD1 (6 bases). Trimming took 6 bases from V and 2 from J, leaving 14 bases between them. This CDR3 has 14 residues. Germline CDR1 and CDR2: MDHEN and SYDVKM. The CDR3 is CASRLQGEAYEQYF. CDR3 coding DNA: TGTGCCAGCAGACTACAGGGTGAGGCCTACGAGCAGTACTTC.

This clone has only a few counts. The chain employs TRBV6-5 and TRBJ2-7; 7 nucleotides line up with TRBD2. The CDR3 runs to 16 residues. CDR1 and CDR2 (germline): MNHEY, SVGAGI. The V gene end was trimmed by 0 bases and the J gene end by 4 bases; junction bases not matched to a gene: 9. CDR3 nucleotides: TGTGCCAGCAGTTACTCCCCCCAACTAGCGTTTTACGAGCAGTACTTC. Protein sequence: CASSYSPQLAFYEQYF.

This clone was observed a single time. In nucleotides, the CDR3 is TGTGCCAGCCGGGGGGGACAGACACTTTACGAGCAGTACTTC. Protein: CASRGGQTLYEQYF. The chain employs TRBV18 and TRBJ2-7, with D perhaps matching TRBD2 (8 bases). V dropped 8 bases and J dropped 4 bases, with 18 bases sitting between them. Germline CDR1 KGHSH, CDR2 LQKENI. CDR3 length equals 14 residues.

This chain connects TRBV18 to TRBJ2-6, with D perhaps matching TRBD1 (6 bases). Trimming shortened V by 6 bases and J by 0 bases, and 15 bases separated the two germline ends. CDR3 length: 17 residues. CDR1 and CDR2 from the germline V gene are KGHSH and LQKENI. The CDR3: CASSPNRVSSGANVLTF. CDR3 DNA: TGTGCCAGCTCCCCGAACAGGGTTAGCTCTGGGGCCAACGTCCTGACTTTC.

This clone showed up just once. The chain uses TRBV18 and TRBJ2-1; no definite D call. Germline lookup yields CDR1 KGHSH and CDR2 LQKENI. The CDR3 runs to 15 residues. V was pared by 1 base and J by 0 bases, with 7 bases between. As DNA, the CDR3 is TGTGCCAGCTCACCACGCAGTCACTCCTACAATGAGCAGTTCTTC. Its protein is CASSPRSHSYNEQFF. Using reference TRBV18 and TRBJ2-1 for the parts outside the CDR3, the full variable domain is NAGVMQNPRHLVRRRGQEARLRCSPMKGHSHVYWYRQLPEEGLKFMVYLQKENIIDESGMPKERFSAEFPKEGPSILRIQQVVRGDSAAYFCASSPRSHSYNEQFFGPGTRLTVL.

The rearrangement uses TRBV6-4 and TRBJ2-7, with D perhaps TRBD2 (6 bases). Trimming took off 6 bases at V and 3 bases at J, with 24 bases between the two ends. Germline V gives CDR1 MRHNA, CDR2 SNTAGT. The CDR3 consists of 17 residues. CDR3: CASSRKSPGLSSYEQYF. The CDR3 DNA reads TGTGCCAGCAGCAGGAAATCTCCGGGACTGTCAAGCTACGAGCAGTACTTC.

V is TRBV6-2 or TRBV6-3 and J is TRBJ2-5, with TRBD2 matching over 11 bases. The CDR3 covers 15 residues. Germline loops: CDR1 MNHEY, CDR2 SVGEGT. Germline trimming cut 3 bases from V and 5 bases from J; bases unmatched to any gene: 5. This chain's CDR3 is CASSYALAGVETQYF. CDR3 DNA sequence: TGTGCCAGCAGTTATGCACTAGCGGGGGTTGAGACCCAGTACTTC.

This rearrangement joins TRBV16 to TRBJ1-1, with 7 bases fitting TRBD1. Germline V gene lookup returns CDR1 KGHSY and CDR2 FQNENV. The length of the CDR3 is 13 residues. The V segment lost 4 bases and the J segment 4 bases; nucleotides outside the gene matches: 3. The CDR3 DNA is TGTGCCAGCAGCCGCACAGGGGTCACTGAAGCTTTCTTT. Encoded protein: CASSRTGVTEAFF.